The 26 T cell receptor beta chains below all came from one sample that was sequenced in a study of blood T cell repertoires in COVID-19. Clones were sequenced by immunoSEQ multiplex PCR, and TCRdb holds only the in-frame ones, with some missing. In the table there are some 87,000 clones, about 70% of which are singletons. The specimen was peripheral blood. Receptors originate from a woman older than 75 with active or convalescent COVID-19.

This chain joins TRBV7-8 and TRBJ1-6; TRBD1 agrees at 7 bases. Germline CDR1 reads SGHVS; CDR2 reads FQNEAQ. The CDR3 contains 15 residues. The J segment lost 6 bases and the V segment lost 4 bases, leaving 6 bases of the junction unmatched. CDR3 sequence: CASSSEGTANSPLHF. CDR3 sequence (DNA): TGTGCCAGCAGCTCCGAGGGGACAGCTAATTCACCCCTCCACTTT.

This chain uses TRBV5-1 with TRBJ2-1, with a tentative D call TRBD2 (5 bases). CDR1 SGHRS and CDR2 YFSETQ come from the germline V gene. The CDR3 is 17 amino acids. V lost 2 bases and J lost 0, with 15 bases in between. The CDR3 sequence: CASSFWSHGSSYNEQFF. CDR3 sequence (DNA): TGCGCCAGCAGCTTTTGGTCCCATGGGAGCTCCTACAATGAGCAGTTCTTC.

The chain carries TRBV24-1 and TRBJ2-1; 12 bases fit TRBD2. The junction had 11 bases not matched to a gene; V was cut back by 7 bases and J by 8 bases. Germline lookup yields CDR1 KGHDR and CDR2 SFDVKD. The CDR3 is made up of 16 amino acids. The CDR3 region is CATSGRGLAGFDEQFF. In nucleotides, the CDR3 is TGTGCCACCAGCGGCCGAGGACTAGCGGGGTTTGATGAGCAGTTCTTC.

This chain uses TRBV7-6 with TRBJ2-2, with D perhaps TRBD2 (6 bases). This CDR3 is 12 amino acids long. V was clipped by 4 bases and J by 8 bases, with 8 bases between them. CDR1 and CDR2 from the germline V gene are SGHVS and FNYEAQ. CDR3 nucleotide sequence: TGTGCCAGCAGCTACCGGGGGGGGGAGCTGTTTTTT. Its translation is CASSYRGGELFF.

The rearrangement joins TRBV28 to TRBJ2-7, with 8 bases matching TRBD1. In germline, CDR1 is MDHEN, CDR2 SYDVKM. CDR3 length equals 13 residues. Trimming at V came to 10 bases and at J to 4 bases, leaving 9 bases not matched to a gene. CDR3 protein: CATGGRGPYEQYF. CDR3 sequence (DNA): TGTGCCACCGGAGGCAGGGGGCCATACGAGCAGTACTTC.

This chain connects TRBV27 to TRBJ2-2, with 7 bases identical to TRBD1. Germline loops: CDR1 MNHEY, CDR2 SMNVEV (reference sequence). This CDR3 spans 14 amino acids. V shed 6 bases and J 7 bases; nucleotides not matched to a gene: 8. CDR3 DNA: TGTGCCAGCAGCAATACAGGGGTGGGCGGGGAGCTGTTTTTT. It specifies CASSNTGVGGELFF.

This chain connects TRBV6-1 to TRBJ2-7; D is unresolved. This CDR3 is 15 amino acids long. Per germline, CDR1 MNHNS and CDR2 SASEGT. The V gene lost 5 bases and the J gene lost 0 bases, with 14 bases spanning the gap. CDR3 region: CASSTPTLSSYEQYF. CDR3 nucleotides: TGTGCCAGCAGTACCCCAACGCTCAGCTCCTACGAGCAGTACTTC.

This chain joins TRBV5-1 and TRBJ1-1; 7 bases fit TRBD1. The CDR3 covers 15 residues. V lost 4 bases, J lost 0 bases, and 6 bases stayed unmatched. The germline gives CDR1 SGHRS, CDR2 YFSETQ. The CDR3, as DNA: TGCGCCAGCAGCCCATCCACAGGGGTGAACACTGAAGCTTTCTTT. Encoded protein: CASSPSTGVNTEAFF.

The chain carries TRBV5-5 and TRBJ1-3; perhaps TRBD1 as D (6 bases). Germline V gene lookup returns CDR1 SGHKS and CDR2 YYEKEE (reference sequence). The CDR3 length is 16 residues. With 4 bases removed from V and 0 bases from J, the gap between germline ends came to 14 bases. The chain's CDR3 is CASSRDISLSGNTIYF. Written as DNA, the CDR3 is TGTGCCAGCAGCCGGGACATCAGTCTCTCTGGAAACACCATATATTTT.

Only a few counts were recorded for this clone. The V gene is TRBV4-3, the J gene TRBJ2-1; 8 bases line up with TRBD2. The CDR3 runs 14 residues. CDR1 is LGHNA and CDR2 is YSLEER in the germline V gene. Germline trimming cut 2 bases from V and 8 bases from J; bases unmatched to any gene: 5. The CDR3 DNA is TGCGCCAGCAGCCAAACGCCGGGAGGGGATGAGCAGTTCTTC. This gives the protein CASSQTPGGDEQFF.

The CDR3 reads CASSPGLDQETQYF. The CDR3 bases are TGTGCCAGCAGCCCGGGACTAGACCAAGAGACCCAGTACTTC. V is TRBV11-2 and J is TRBJ2-5; TRBD2 matches 8 bases. Germline V gene lookup returns CDR1 SGHAT and CDR2 FQNNGV. There are 14 residues in the CDR3. Germline trimming cut 5 bases from V and 0 bases from J; bases unmatched to any gene: 2.

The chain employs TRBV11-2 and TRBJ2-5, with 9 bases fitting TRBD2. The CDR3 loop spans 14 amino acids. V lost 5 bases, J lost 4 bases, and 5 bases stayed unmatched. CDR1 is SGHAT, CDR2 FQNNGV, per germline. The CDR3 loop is CASSPGTSRETQYF. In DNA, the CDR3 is TGTGCCAGCAGCCCTGGGACTAGCAGAGAGACCCAGTACTTC.

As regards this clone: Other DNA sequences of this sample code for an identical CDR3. The CDR3 sequence: CASSLARADTQYF. The DNA for the CDR3 is TGCGCCAGCAGCTTGGCCCGGGCAGATACGCAGTATTTT. The chain recombines TRBV5-1 with TRBJ2-3; D not certain. The CDR3 consists of 13 residues. Germline CDR1 is SGHRS and CDR2 is YFSETQ. Trimming shortened V by 0 bases and J by 4 bases, and 6 bases separated the two germline ends. The full variable domain, completed using reference TRBV5-1 and TRBJ2-3, is KAGVTQTPRYLIKTRGQQVTLSCSPISGHRSVSWYQQTPGQGLQFLFEYFSETQRNKGNFPGRFSGRQFSNSRSEMNVSTLELGDSALYLCASSLARADTQYFGPGTRLTVL.

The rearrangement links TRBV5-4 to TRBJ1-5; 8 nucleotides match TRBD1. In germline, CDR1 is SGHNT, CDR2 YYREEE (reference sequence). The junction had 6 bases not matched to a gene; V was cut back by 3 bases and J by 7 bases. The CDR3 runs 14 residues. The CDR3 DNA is TGTGCCAGCAGCTCAGGACAGGGTGAACAGCCCCAGCATTTT. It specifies CASSSGQGEQPQHF.

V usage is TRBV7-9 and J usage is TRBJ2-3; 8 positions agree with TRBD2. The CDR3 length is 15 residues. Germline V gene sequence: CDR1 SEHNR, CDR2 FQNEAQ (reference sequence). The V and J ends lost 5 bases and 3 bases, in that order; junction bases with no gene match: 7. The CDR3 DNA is TGTGCCAGCAGCGTGAGGGCGGGGGGAACAGATACGCAGTATTTT. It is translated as CASSVRAGGTDTQYF.

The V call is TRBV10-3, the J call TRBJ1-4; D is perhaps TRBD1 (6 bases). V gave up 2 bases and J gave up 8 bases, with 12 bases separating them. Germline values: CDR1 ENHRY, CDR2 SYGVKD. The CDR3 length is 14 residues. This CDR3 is CAISEGNQGEKLFF. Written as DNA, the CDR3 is TGTGCCATCAGTGAGGGAAATCAGGGGGAAAAACTGTTTTTT.

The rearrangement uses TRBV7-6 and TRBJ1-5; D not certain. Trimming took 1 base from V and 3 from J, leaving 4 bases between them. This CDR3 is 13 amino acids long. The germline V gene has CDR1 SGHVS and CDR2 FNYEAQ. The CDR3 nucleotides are TGTGCCAGCAGCTTAGATCTCAATCAGCCCCAGCATTTT. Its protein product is CASSLDLNQPQHF.

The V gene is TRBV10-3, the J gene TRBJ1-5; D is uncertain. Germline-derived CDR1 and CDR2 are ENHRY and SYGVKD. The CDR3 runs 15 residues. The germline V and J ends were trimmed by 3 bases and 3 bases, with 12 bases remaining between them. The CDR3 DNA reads TGTGCCATCAGTGAAGTTCCAGGTTCCAATCAGCCCCAGCATTTT. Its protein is CAISEVPGSNQPQHF.

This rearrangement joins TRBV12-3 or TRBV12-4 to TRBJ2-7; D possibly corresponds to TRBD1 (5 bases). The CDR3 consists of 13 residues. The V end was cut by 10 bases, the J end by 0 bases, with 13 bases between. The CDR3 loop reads CATSRGSSYEQYF. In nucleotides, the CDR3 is TGTGCCACTTCAAGGGGCAGCTCCTACGAGCAGTACTTC.

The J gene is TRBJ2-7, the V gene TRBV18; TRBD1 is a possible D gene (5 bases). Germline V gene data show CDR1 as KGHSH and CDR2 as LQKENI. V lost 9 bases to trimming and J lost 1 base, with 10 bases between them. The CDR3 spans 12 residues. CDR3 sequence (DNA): TGTGCCAGTTCGACAGATTCCTACGAGCAGTACTTC. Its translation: CASSTDSYEQYF. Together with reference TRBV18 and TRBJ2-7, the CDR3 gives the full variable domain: NAGVMQNPRHLVRRRGQEARLRCSPMKGHSHVYWYRQLPEEGLKFMVYLQKENIIDESGMPKERFSAEFPKEGPSILRIQQVVRGDSAAYFCASSTDSYEQYFGPGTRLTVT.

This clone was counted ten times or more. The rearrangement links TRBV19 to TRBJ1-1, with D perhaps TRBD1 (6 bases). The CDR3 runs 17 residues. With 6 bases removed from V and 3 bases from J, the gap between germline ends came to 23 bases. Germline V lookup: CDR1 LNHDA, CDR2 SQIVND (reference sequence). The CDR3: CASRRQGPSAGYTEAFF. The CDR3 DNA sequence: TGTGCCAGTAGGCGCCAGGGGCCATCCGCTGGCTACACTGAAGCTTTCTTT.

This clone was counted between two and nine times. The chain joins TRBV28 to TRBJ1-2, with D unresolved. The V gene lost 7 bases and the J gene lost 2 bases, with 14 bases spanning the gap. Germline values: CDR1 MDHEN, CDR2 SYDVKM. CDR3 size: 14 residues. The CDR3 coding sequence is TGTGCCAGCAAGGTACTAGAGGAGAACTATGGCTACACCTTC. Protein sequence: CASKVLEENYGYTF.

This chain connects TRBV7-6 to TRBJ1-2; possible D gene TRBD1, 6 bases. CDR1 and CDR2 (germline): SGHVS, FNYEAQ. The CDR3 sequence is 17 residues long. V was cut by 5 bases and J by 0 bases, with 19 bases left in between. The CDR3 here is CASSPFFTTGSNYGYTF. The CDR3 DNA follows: TGTGCCAGCAGCCCCTTCTTTACGACAGGATCTAACTATGGCTACACCTTC.

This CDR3 reads CASSQGATEAFF. The CDR3 DNA reads TGCGCCAGCAGCCAAGGGGCCACTGAAGCTTTCTTT. The rearrangement links TRBV4-1 to TRBJ1-1; no clear D gene. V lost 1 base and J lost 4, with 4 bases in between. The length of the CDR3 is 12 residues. Germline assignment: CDR1 MGHRA and CDR2 YSYEKL.

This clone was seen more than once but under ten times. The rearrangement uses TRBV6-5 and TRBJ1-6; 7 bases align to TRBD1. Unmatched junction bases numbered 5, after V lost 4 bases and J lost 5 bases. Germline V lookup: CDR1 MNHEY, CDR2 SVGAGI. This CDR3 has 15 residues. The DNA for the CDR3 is TGTGCCAGCAGTTTTACCGGGACAGATAATTCACCCCTCCACTTT. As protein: CASSFTGTDNSPLHF.

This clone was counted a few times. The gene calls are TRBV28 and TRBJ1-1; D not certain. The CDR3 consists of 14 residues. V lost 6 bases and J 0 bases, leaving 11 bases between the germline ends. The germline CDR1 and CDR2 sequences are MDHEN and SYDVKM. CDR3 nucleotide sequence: TGTGCCAGCAGGATGGGCAGAATGAACACTGAAGCTTTCTTT. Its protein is CASRMGRMNTEAFF. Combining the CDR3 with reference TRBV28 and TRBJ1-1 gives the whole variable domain DVKVTQSSRYLVKRTGEKVFLECVQDMDHENMFWYRQDPGLGLRLIYFSYDVKMKEKGDIPEGYSVSREKKERFSLILESASTNQTSMYLCASRMGRMNTEAFFGQGTRLTVV.